The 2 T cell receptor beta chains listed next were all sequenced from one sample in a study of control samples from healthy donors and cancer patients. Sequencing used immunoSEQ multiplex PCR; TCRdb keeps in-frame clones, though not all of them. The profile shows about 69,000 clones, 89% of them singletons. Sequenced sample: PBMCs. These receptors were taken from a man in his fifties or sixties with lung cancer.

The CDR3 sequence is CAWSVKGPQHF. CDR3 DNA sequence: TGTGCCTGGAGTGTAAAGGGCCCCCAGCATTTT. V is TRBV30 and J is TRBJ1-5; D not resolved. Trimming pared 0 bases from V and 10 bases from J, leaving 7 bases between. The CDR3 loop spans 11 amino acids. The germline CDR1 and CDR2 sequences are GTSNPN and SVGIG (reference sequence).

The chain has TRBV5-4 and TRBJ2-7, with D unclear. V lost 2 bases and J 3 bases, leaving 9 bases between the germline ends. CDR1 is SGHNT and CDR2 is YYREEE in the germline V gene (reference sequence). This CDR3 comprises 13 residues. The CDR3 sequence: CASSFGPDYEQYF. CDR3 nucleotides: TGTGCCAGCAGCTTCGGCCCGGACTACGAGCAGTACTTC.